Listed here are 14 T cell receptor beta chains from one sample, sequenced in a study of stem cell transplantation in POMP-related autoinflammatory disease. Which antigens these TCRs recognize remains unknown. Study-wide results and caveats: Fewer unique TRB V-J gene pairings were identified in patients with PRAID. PRAID patients trended toward lower TRB diversity and higher clonality in all analyzed T-cell subsets.

Only in-frame clones appear in the TCRdb table, and some are missing; sequencing was by immunoSEQ multiplex PCR. The repertoire holds 11,000 or so clones, around nine tenths seen once, with about 59% in the top ten. The sequencing used CD8+ T cells from PBMCs, collected before stem cell transplantation. Receptor source: a human donor with POMP-related autoinflammation and immune dysregulation (PRAID).

This clone was observed a handful of times. CDR3 sequence: CASSLERAQPQHF. CDR3 nucleotides: TGTGCCAGCAGTTTAGAAAGGGCTCAGCCCCAGCATTTT. V and J are TRBV28 and TRBJ1-5; D call uncertain. CDR1 is MDHEN, CDR2 SYDVKM, per germline. Between the trimmed V and J ends, which lost 2 bases and 6 bases, there was a span of 8 bases. The CDR3 sequence is 13 residues long.

The V and J genes are TRBV11-2 and TRBJ2-7, with D possibly TRBD1 on 6 matching bases. Trimming cost V 0 bases and J 5 bases, with 14 bases left between them. The CDR3 sequence is 15 residues long. The V gene's germline CDR1 is SGHAT and CDR2 FQNNGV. CDR3 bases: TGTGCCAGCAGCTTAGAGGGGGTACAGGGTAACGAGCAGTACTTC. This sequence encodes CASSLEGVQGNEQYF.

This chain uses TRBV6-1 with TRBJ2-7; TRBD1 agrees at 9 bases. The CDR3 has 16 amino acids. J gave up 4 bases and V 2 bases, and 9 bases lay outside the gene matches. Germline assignment: CDR1 MNHNS and CDR2 SASEGT. CDR3 residues: CASSEPSQGAQYEQYF. The CDR3, as DNA: TGTGCCAGCAGTGAACCATCACAGGGGGCGCAGTACGAGCAGTACTTC.

This chain links TRBV2 with TRBJ2-1; tentatively, D is TRBD2 (5 bases). Germline CDR1 is SNHLY and CDR2 is FYNNEI. This CDR3 has 14 amino acids. Deletions cut 4 bases from V and 8 bases from J, with 15 bases between. CDR3 coding DNA: TGTGCCAGCAGTGCACTAGTCTCTGGCGATGAGCAGTTCTTC. The encoded protein is CASSALVSGDEQFF. Looking up the rest from reference TRBV2 and TRBJ2-1 gives the full variable domain: EPEVTQTPSHQVTQMGQEVILRCVPISNHLYFYWYRQILGQKVEFLVSFYNNEISEKSEIFDDQFSVERPDGSNFTLKIRSTKLEDSAMYFCASSALVSGDEQFFGPGTRLTVL.

This clone was detected only once. This rearrangement joins TRBV28 to TRBJ1-5; no clear D gene. V was cut by 10 bases and J by 3 bases, with 16 bases left in between. Germline V gives CDR1 MDHEN, CDR2 SYDVKM. The length of the CDR3 is 14 residues. The CDR3 DNA follows: TGTGCCACTGCGGACGGGTGGCCCAATCAGCCCCAGCATTTT. Protein product: CATADGWPNQPQHF.

The V gene is TRBV7-3, the J gene TRBJ2-2, with D possibly matching TRBD2 (5 bases). CDR1 and CDR2 (germline): SGHTA, FQGTGA. CDR3 size: 16 residues. Trimming cost V 5 bases and J 5 bases, with 18 bases left between them. The CDR3: CASSPTGFPGTGELFF. CDR3 bases: TGTGCCAGCAGCCCAACGGGATTTCCGGGAACCGGGGAGCTGTTTTTT.

V is TRBV6-5 and J is TRBJ2-5; no clear D. Judging by the DNA end, TRBJ2-7 fits better; the J call may be wrong. The CDR3 spans 13 residues. Germline V gene sequence: CDR1 MNHEY, CDR2 SVGAGI. CDR3 sequence (DNA): TGTGCCAGCAGTTACTCGACCGGCTACGAGCAGTACTTC. Its protein is CASSYSTGYEQYF.

The rearrangement uses TRBV7-8 and TRBJ2-7; D tentatively reads TRBD1 or TRBD2 (5 bases each). The ends were cut back, 1 base at V and 6 bases at J, with 13 bases in the middle. The CDR3 runs 14 residues. CDR1 SGHVS and CDR2 FQNEAQ come from the germline V gene. Here the CDR3 reads CASSLEAMRGEQYF. CDR3 sequence (DNA): TGTGCCAGCAGCTTAGAAGCCATGAGGGGCGAGCAGTACTTC.

The J gene is TRBJ2-1, the V gene TRBV5-1; no clear D. Germline CDR1 reads SGHRS; CDR2 reads YFSETQ. The CDR3 extends over 15 amino acids. Trimming shortened V by 4 bases and J by 7 bases, and 18 bases separated the two germline ends. The CDR3 DNA follows: TGCGCCAGCAGCGAGGAGCGTGTTAAGAGGAATGAGCAGTTCTTC. It yields the protein CASSEERVKRNEQFF. Complete variable domain (other parts from reference TRBV5-1 and TRBJ2-1): KAGVTQTPRYLIKTRGQQVTLSCSPISGHRSVSWYQQTPGQGLQFLFEYFSETQRNKGNFPGRFSGRQFSNSRSEMNVSTLELGDSALYLCASSEERVKRNEQFFGPGTRLTVL.

V is TRBV27 and J is TRBJ1-5; D gene uncertain. Deletions cut 3 bases from V and 7 bases from J, with 10 bases between. CDR3 length: 13 amino acids. The V gene's germline CDR1 is MNHEY and CDR2 SMNVEV (reference sequence). CDR3 amino acids: CASSFGIGQPQHF. CDR3 in DNA: TGTGCCAGCAGTTTTGGGATTGGACAGCCCCAGCATTTT.

The V call is TRBV9, the J call TRBJ1-2, with D maybe TRBD1 (5 bases). Deletions cut 4 bases from V and 4 bases from J, with 17 bases between. Germline CDR1 and CDR2: SGDLS and YYNGEE. This CDR3 region has 15 residues. Written as DNA, the CDR3 is TGTGCCAGCAGCTCCCGGGACGGGAACCGCTATGGCTACACCTTC. It codes for CASSSRDGNRYGYTF.

V gene TRBV28 combines with J gene TRBJ2-1, with D maybe TRBD2 (5 bases). The CDR3 runs 14 residues. Trimming cost V 2 bases and J 6 bases, with 11 bases left between them. In germline, CDR1 is MDHEN, CDR2 SYDVKM. CDR3 nucleotides: TGTGCCAGCAGTTTAAAGCTAGAGGGCAATGAGCAGTTCTTC. This gives the protein CASSLKLEGNEQFF.

The count of this clone is one. The chain recombines TRBV6-1 with TRBJ1-5; D unresolved. The ends were cut back, 0 bases at V and 0 bases at J, with 9 bases in the middle. This CDR3 comprises 16 residues. Germline V gives CDR1 MNHNS, CDR2 SASEGT. The CDR3 DNA is TGTGCCAGCAGTGAAGCGCATGTCTATAGCAATCAGCCCCAGCATTTT. Translated, it gives CASSEAHVYSNQPQHF.

CDR3 residues: CASSLSGTRYEQYF. For the CDR3, the DNA is TGTGCCAGCAGTTTATCGGGGACCCGCTACGAGCAGTACTTC. The gene calls are TRBV27 and TRBJ2-7, with D tentatively TRBD1 or TRBD2 (5 bases each). The V and J ends lost 0 bases and 3 bases respectively, with 9 bases between them. The CDR3 covers 14 residues. Per germline, CDR1 MNHEY and CDR2 SMNVEV (reference sequence).